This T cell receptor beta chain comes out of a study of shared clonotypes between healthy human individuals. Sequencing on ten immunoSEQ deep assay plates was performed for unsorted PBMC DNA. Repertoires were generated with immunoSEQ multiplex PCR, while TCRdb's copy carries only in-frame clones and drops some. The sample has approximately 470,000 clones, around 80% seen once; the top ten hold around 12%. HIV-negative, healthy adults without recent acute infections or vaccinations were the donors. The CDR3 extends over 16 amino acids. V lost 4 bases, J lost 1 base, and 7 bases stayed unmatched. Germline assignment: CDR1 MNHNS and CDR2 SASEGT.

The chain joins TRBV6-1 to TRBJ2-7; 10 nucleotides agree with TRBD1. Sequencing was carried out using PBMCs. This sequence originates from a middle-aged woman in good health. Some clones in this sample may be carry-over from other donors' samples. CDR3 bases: TGTGCCAGCAGTGGGGTGCCGGGACAGGGGTCCTACGAGCAGTACTTC. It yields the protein CASSGVPGQGSYEQYF.